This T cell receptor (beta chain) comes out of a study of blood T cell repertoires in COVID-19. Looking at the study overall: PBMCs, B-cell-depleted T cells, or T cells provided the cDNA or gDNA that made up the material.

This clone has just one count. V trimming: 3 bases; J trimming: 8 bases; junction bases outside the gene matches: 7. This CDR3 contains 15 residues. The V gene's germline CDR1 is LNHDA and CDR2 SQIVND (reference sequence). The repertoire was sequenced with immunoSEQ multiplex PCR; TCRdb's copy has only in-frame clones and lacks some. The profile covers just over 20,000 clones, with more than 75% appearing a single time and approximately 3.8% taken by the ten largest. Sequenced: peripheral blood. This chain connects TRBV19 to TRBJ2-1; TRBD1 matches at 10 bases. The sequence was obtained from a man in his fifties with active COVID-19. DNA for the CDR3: TGTGCCAGTAGTATGTCTGGAGGGACAGGGGATGAGCAGTTCTTC. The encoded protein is CASSMSGGTGDEQFF.